Below, one TCR beta chain is given with its context. No antigen is known for it. No much larger clone exists at a distance of one base, and base qualities are not known. The source of the sample is a study of human T cells and chemical hapten exposure (dated by TCRdb to the early 2020s). Some background on the complete study: For sensitization, 2% DPC in acetone was applied to a roughly 2 cm by roughly 2 cm area of upper inner arm skin. Patients additionally received weekly therapeutic DPC doses to the scalp throughout the approximately 25-week study period. Patch tests used Finn chambers with 0.01% DPC on the upper back, scored after 6 days by International Contact Dermatitis Research Group standards. Most of the patients in the cohort were female, and the cohort covered alopecia areata with under or over 50% scalp involvement, alopecia totalis and alopecia universalis. The libraries were sequenced as a pool, and the TCR yield per sample differed mostly because of small variations in library volumes within the pool. This study followed changes in the peripheral blood TCR repertoire in vivo during primary and secondary sensitization of alopecia patients to the hapten diphenylcyclopropenone (DPC). Blood samples were taken from patients before sensitization (week 0) and then at 2, 6 and about 24 weeks after DPC sensitization. Under 30 alopecia patients gave blood for TCR sequencing at one to four time points (pre-sensitization, 2, 6 and 24 weeks). The paper's findings and limits, for the study overall: DPC sensitization did not change the number of TCRs with a frequency above 1 in 1000, and there was no evidence of changes in global repertoire structure. Expanded TCRs formed significantly more large CDR3 similarity clusters than pre-sensitization or healthy control sets, consistent with antigen-driven responses. Patch test score correlated positively with the number of PT1 expanded TCRs, reaching significance at thresholds 8, 16 and 32 but not at 4. Alopecia, a presumed autoimmune disease, was present in all patients, so the immune response of the patients might differ from that of healthy individuals. After repeated subsampling, the strength of the expansion versus patch-test correlation and the threshold at which it became significant changed.

V drops 2 bases and J drops 5 bases, leaving 7 bases in between. CDR1 and CDR2 (SGHAT, FQNNGV) derive from the germline V gene. The cysteine opens and the phenylalanine closes a CDR3 of 13 amino acids. The entry retains the CDR3 DNA only, 39 bases that are in frame from base 1. This sample's time point label indicates: patch test 1, 2 weeks after DPC sensitization. Explained via the paper, the treatment or condition label denotes: therapeutic diphenylcyclopropenone sensitization with weekly scalp DPC. At every patch-test visit, the blood draw took place before the patch test was put on. Eligible patients were aged 18 to 70, diagnosed with alopecia, deemed suitable for DPC therapy, and excluded if pregnant. Total RNA was isolated from unfractionated whole blood collected in Tempus Blood RNA tubes. The method behind the library was RACE. Sequenced using a NextSeq 500. Library preparation attached unique molecular identifiers to individual cDNA molecules for quantitative, reproducible TCR counting. For every blood RNA sample, sequencing covered both the TCR alpha and TCR beta chains. From the authors' description of their analysis: A median of approximately 100,000 TCRs per sample was observed, with a range of about 20,000 to 690,600. V, J and CDR3 annotation of the TCR reads was carried out using the Decombinator software suite. To make PS versus PT1 abundance plots, every sample was subsampled to the same number of TCRs (28,000). TCRs were defined as expanded if absent before sensitization and observed at least eight times at the 2-week time point. TCRdb trimmed public reads at Q25 via fastp, called clones via MiXCR and kept in-frame beta chains. Entries that share a CDR3 protein sequence are merged under the most common genes and DNA. TCRdb's processing, not the authors' own work, is the source of the V and J calls. The sample table records roughly 80,000 distinct CDR3 sequences; 9.5% to 12% of these occur just once. The ten largest clonotypes hold about 4.2% of the sample.

This sample comprised whole blood, obtained in connection with sensitization to the hapten diphenylcyclopropenone (DPC). The sequence joins TRBV11-2 to TRBJ2-1; the D segment could be TRBD2, given 5 matching bases. This TCR was sampled from a woman between 50 and 59 years old with alopecia areata. Some clones in this sample may be carry-over from other donors' samples. The nucleotide sequence reads TGTGCCAGCAGCTTAAATAGCGACAATGAGCAGTTCTTC. Its protein is CASSLNSDNEQFF.